The 10 T cell receptor beta chains below come from one sample, sequenced in a study of blood T cells in healthy people across ages. A J-beta primer mix and a sample-barcoded 5' primer were used in a second PCR of about 7 to 12 cycles. One entry per CDR3 protein, called by TCRdb with MiXCR from the 5' RACE reads. Seen here are over 1,500,000 distinct CDR3 sequences, 49% observed once, and the top ten hold roughly 2%. The specimen sequenced was blood. The receptors stem from a woman between 40 and 55 years old in good health.

This clonotype has more than one count but fewer than ten. V gene TRBV20-1 combines with J gene TRBJ1-6; 7 bases match TRBD1. V was clipped by 0 bases and J by 6 bases; unmatched bases: 8. The length of the CDR3 is 16 residues. The germline V gene has CDR1 DFQATT and CDR2 SNEGSKA (reference sequence). The CDR3 here is CSARDPRTGLNSPLHF. CDR3 nucleotide sequence: TGCAGTGCTAGAGATCCTAGGACAGGCCTTAATTCACCCCTCCACTTT.

This clonotype was seen a few times. This chain connects TRBV7-2 to TRBJ1-5; D remains ambiguous. The germline CDR1 and CDR2 sequences are SGHTA and FQGNSA. V was trimmed by 1 base and J by 9 bases, leaving 13 bases between them. The CDR3 extends over 14 amino acids. The CDR3 region has the DNA TGTGCCAGCAGCTTAGTGGGCGCCCGGTGGCCCCAGCATTTT. Its protein is CASSLVGARWPQHF.

In this sample, this clonotype turned up a few times. The rearrangement links TRBV5-1 to TRBJ2-7; perhaps TRBD1 as D (5 bases). CDR1 is SGHRS, CDR2 YFSETQ, per germline. The CDR3 spans 15 residues. Trimming removed 4 bases at V and 6 bases at J, with 20 bases between. In DNA, the CDR3 is TGCGCCAGCAGCCCCCAGGCAGGGATGGGTCGCGAGCAGTACTTC. Residues: CASSPQAGMGREQYF.

This clonotype was seen more than once but under ten times. This chain joins TRBV20-1 and TRBJ2-5, with D perhaps TRBD2 (6 bases). The ends were cut back, 5 bases at V and 1 base at J, with 17 bases in the middle. The germline V gene has CDR1 DFQATT and CDR2 SNEGSKA (reference sequence). The CDR3 extends over 15 amino acids. The chain's CDR3 is CSAPPAGFFQETQYF. The CDR3 DNA sequence: TGCAGTGCTCCCCCGGCGGGGTTTTTCCAAGAGACCCAGTACTTC.

V is TRBV4-3 and J is TRBJ2-5; tentative D call: TRBD1 (5 bases). CDR3 size: 16 residues. Germline V gene lookup returns CDR1 LGHNA and CDR2 YSLEER. Trimming removed 0 bases at V and 11 bases at J, with 22 bases between. CDR3 amino acids: CASSQDKAGYYNEQYF. DNA of the CDR3: TGCGCCAGCAGCCAAGATAAGGCAGGGTACTACAATGAGCAGTACTTC.

The chain uses TRBV20-1 and TRBJ1-4; D is ambiguous. There are 13 residues in the CDR3. Germline V gene sequence: CDR1 DFQATT, CDR2 SNEGSKA (reference sequence). Between the trimmed V and J ends, which lost 6 bases and 0 bases, there was a span of 8 bases. The CDR3 sequence: CSATLTTNEKLFF. The CDR3 nucleotides read TGCAGTGCCACACTAACAACTAATGAAAAACTGTTTTTT.

This clonotype was picked up one time. One end of the junction does not line up with germline, which may come from a read error. The chain employs TRBV14 and TRBJ1-2; TRBD1 is a possible D gene (6 bases). The germline V gene encodes CDR1 SGHDN and CDR2 FVKESK. The CDR3 is made up of 14 amino acids. In DNA, the CDR3 is TGTGCCAGCTGCCAGACCGACAGGAACTATGGCTACACCTTC. It yields the protein CASCQTDRNYGYTF. Full variable domain (remainder filled in from reference TRBV14 and TRBJ1-2): EAGVTQFPSHSVIEKGQTVTLRCDPISGHDNLYWYRRVMGKEIKFLLHFVKESKQDESGMPNNRFLAERTGGTYSTLKVQPAELEDSGVYFCASCQTDRNYGYTFGSGTRLTVV.

The chain is built from TRBV6-2 or TRBV6-3 and TRBJ2-3; 7 bases align to TRBD2. The CDR3 consists of 14 residues. V lost 5 bases and J lost 6; bases outside the gene matches: 8. Per germline, CDR1 MNHEY and CDR2 SVGEGT. CDR3 in amino acids: CASSLLAERDTQYF. CDR3 DNA sequence: TGTGCCAGCAGTCTTCTAGCGGAGCGGGATACGCAGTATTTT.

The chain employs TRBV7-3 and TRBJ2-1, with 11 bases identical to TRBD2. CDR1 and CDR2 from the germline V gene are SGHTA and FQGTGA. The junction had 10 bases not matched to a gene; V was cut back by 6 bases and J by 3 bases. The CDR3 covers 17 residues. The CDR3 region is CASSFLPGTSGYNEQFF. The CDR3 region has the DNA TGTGCCAGCAGTTTTCTTCCGGGGACTAGCGGCTACAATGAGCAGTTCTTC.

J is TRBJ2-7 and V is TRBV28; TRBD1 might be the D (5 bases). V lost 6 bases and J 7 bases, leaving 13 bases between the germline ends. CDR1 is MDHEN and CDR2 is SYDVKM in the germline V gene. The CDR3 sequence is 12 residues long. CDR3 sequence reads: CASRVQDREQYF. The CDR3 nucleotides are TGTGCCAGCAGAGTACAGGATAGGGAGCAGTACTTC.